The source of this T cell receptor (beta chain) is a study of shared clonotypes between healthy human individuals. Study results and caveats: With several donors compared, roughly 5% of naive CD4 clonotypes were shared.

Some clones are missing from TCRdb's copy, which holds only in-frame ones; the method was immunoSEQ multiplex PCR. This table has over 2 million clones, 92% appearing once. This clone was seen a handful of times. Its target is not known. The CDR3 is 14 amino acids. J was trimmed by 2 bases and V by 6 bases; bases with no gene match: 4. The V gene's germline CDR1 is SNHLY and CDR2 FYNNEI. The rearrangement uses TRBV2 and TRBJ2-7, with 10 bases lining up with TRBD1. This sequence was found in a man aged 18 to 30 in good health. Some clones in this sample may be carry-over from other donors' samples. Sequences were obtained from naive CD4+ T cells from PBMCs. Described subset: CD45RA+ positively selected. DNA for the CDR3: TGTGCCAGCAGATACGGACAGGGGGCCTACGAGCAGTACTTC. Its translation: CASRYGQGAYEQYF.